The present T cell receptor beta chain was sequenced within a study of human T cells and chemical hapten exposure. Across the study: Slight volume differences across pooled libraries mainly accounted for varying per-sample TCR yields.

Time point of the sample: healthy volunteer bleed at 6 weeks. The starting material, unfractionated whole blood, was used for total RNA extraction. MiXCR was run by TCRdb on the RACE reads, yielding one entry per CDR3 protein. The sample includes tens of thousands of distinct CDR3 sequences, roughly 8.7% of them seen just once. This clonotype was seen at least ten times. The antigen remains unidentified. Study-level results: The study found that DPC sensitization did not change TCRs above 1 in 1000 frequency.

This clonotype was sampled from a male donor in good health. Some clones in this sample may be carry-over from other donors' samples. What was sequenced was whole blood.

The chain's CDR3 is CSVVGGAGDTQYF. The DNA for the CDR3 is TGCAGCGTTGTAGGGGGCGCAGGAGATACGCAGTATTTT. V gene TRBV29-1 combines with J gene TRBJ2-3; 7 nucleotides match TRBD1. The CDR3 contains 13 residues. Germline V gene data show CDR1 as SQVTM and CDR2 as ANQGSEA. V shed 4 bases, J shed 5 bases, and the junction held 6 bases outside the gene matches.